The 16 T cell receptor beta chains reported below all come from one sample, sequenced in a study of blood T cells in healthy people across ages. The authors ran a second PCR of 7 to 11 cycles using a sample-barcoded 5' primer and a J-beta primer mix. MiXCR was run by TCRdb on the 5' RACE reads, yielding one entry per CDR3 protein. The table records some 1.4 million distinct CDR3 sequences, approximately 38% of them present only once. Sequencing used blood. These receptors originate from a woman in her late teens or twenties in good health.

This clonotype is a singleton in its sample. The rearrangement joins TRBV7-3 to TRBJ2-7; D is possibly TRBD1 (5 bases). Trimming removed 2 bases from V and 0 bases from J, with 14 bases in between. The CDR3 runs to 16 residues. Germline V gene lookup returns CDR1 SGHTA and CDR2 FQGTGA. CDR3 DNA sequence: TGTGCCAGCAGCTTACGTCCTACAGGCGCCTCCTACGAGCAGTACTTC. This translates into CASSLRPTGASYEQYF.

The chain combines TRBV20-1 with TRBJ2-1; 7 nucleotides match TRBD2. CDR1 DFQATT and CDR2 SNEGSKA come from the germline V gene (reference sequence). V shed 6 bases and J 8 bases; nucleotides not matched to a gene: 10. The CDR3 has 13 amino acids. The CDR3 reads CSAPDYAGDEQFF. The CDR3 DNA reads TGCAGTGCCCCCGACTATGCGGGAGATGAGCAGTTCTTC.

This clonotype was detected only a few times. The chain is built from TRBV7-8 and TRBJ1-1; perhaps TRBD1 as D (6 bases). The germline V and J ends were trimmed by 8 bases and 4 bases, with 14 bases remaining between them. Germline V CDR1 and CDR2: SGHVS, FQNEAQ. This CDR3 has 13 residues. The CDR3: CASAIQGLTEAFF. The CDR3 DNA follows: TGTGCCAGCGCAATACAGGGACTCACTGAAGCTTTCTTT.

The gene calls are TRBV9 and TRBJ2-5; no firm D call. The V and J ends lost 3 bases and 11 bases respectively, with 17 bases between them. The germline gives CDR1 SGDLS, CDR2 YYNGEE. CDR3 length: 13 amino acids. CDR3 loop: CASSEISVSQQYF. CDR3 coding DNA: TGTGCCAGCAGCGAAATAAGTGTATCGCAGCAGTACTTC.

The chain couples TRBV7-6 to TRBJ2-7; perhaps D is TRBD1 or TRBD2 (6 bases each). The CDR3 is made up of 16 amino acids. Between the trimmed V and J ends, which lost 6 bases and 2 bases, there was a span of 20 bases. Germline CDR1 and CDR2: SGHVS and FNYEAQ. The CDR3 spells CASSQSTGASTYEQYF. The CDR3 coding sequence is TGTGCCAGCAGTCAAAGCACGGGGGCCAGCACCTACGAGCAGTACTTC.

This clonotype came up many times. The rearrangement links TRBV20-1 to TRBJ2-7; TRBD2 aligns across 11 bases. The CDR3 contains 13 residues. The germline V gene encodes CDR1 DFQATT and CDR2 SNEGSKA (reference sequence). Trimming at V came to 5 bases and at J to 2 bases, leaving 2 bases not matched to a gene. In DNA form, the CDR3 reads TGCAGTGCTCCACTAGCGGGGGCCTACGAGCAGTACTTC. The encoded protein is CSAPLAGAYEQYF.

This clonotype turned up a few times. The chain has TRBV9 and TRBJ2-7; 8 bases match TRBD2. The CDR3 contains 14 residues. The V gene end was trimmed by 4 bases and the J gene end by 7 bases; junction bases not matched to a gene: 10. Looked up from germline, CDR1 is SGDLS and CDR2 is YYNGEE. For the CDR3, the DNA is TGTGCCAGCAGCCCTCTTCGGGGGGGCCAAGAGCAGTACTTC. This sequence encodes CASSPLRGGQEQYF.

This clonotype showed up just a few times. The DNA of the CDR3 is TGCAGTGCTCCCCTTAGCACAGATACGCAGTATTTT. Its translation is CSAPLSTDTQYF. The J gene is TRBJ2-3, the V gene TRBV20-1; D remains ambiguous. Trimming shortened V by 5 bases and J by 0 bases, and 6 bases separated the two germline ends. Germline V gene lookup returns CDR1 DFQATT and CDR2 SNEGSKA (reference sequence). The CDR3 covers 12 residues.

The chain combines TRBV9 with TRBJ2-3; 12 nucleotides align to TRBD2. Germline V lookup: CDR1 SGDLS, CDR2 YYNGEE. The CDR3 length is 19 residues. Trimming removed 0 bases from V and 1 base from J; junction bases left unmatched: 9. The CDR3 nucleotides are TGTGCCAGCAGCGTAGATGGGCTAGCGGGGGGGCCGGGCACAGATACGCAGTATTTT. It specifies CASSVDGLAGGPGTDTQYF. The full variable domain, completed using reference TRBV9 and TRBJ2-3, is DSGVTQTPKHLITATGQRVTLRCSPRSGDLSVYWYQQSLDQGLQFLIQYYNGEERAKGNILERFSAQQFPDLHSELNLSSLELGDSALYFCASSVDGLAGGPGTDTQYFGPGTRLTVL.

In this sample, this clonotype turned up a few times. The J gene is TRBJ2-3, the V gene TRBV10-3; 8 nucleotides match TRBD2. Germline V gene sequence: CDR1 ENHRY, CDR2 SYGVKD. The CDR3 totals 14 residues. The junction had 12 bases not matched to a gene; V was cut back by 8 bases and J by 8 bases. The DNA of the CDR3 is TGTGCCATCGACGGCGGGGGGCGTAAGAGTACGCAGTATTTT. Protein sequence: CAIDGGGRKSTQYF.

The chain carries TRBV7-6 and TRBJ2-7; 10 bases align to TRBD2. CDR1 is SGHVS, CDR2 FNYEAQ, per germline. The J segment lost 7 bases and the V segment lost 1 base, leaving 7 bases of the junction unmatched. This CDR3 spans 15 amino acids. Written as DNA, the CDR3 is TGTGCCAGCAGCTTAGATAGCGGGGGGTACAATGAGCAGTACTTC. Its translation: CASSLDSGGYNEQYF.

This clonotype was picked up a small number of times. This chain joins TRBV4-1 and TRBJ2-3; 7 bases align to TRBD2. V lost 0 bases to trimming and J lost 5 bases; unmatched junction nucleotides: 11. This CDR3 has 17 residues. In germline, CDR1 is MGHRA, CDR2 YSYEKL. Here the CDR3 DNA reads TGCGCCAGCAGCCAAGATGCGGCGGGAGTCCTTCAAGATACGCAGTATTTT. It is translated as CASSQDAAGVLQDTQYF.

This clonotype has more than one count but fewer than ten. The chain employs TRBV12-3 or TRBV12-4 and TRBJ2-1; TRBD1 agrees at 10 bases. Trimming took 2 bases from V and 6 from J; bases not matched to a gene: 7. This CDR3 is built from 16 residues. Here the CDR3 reads CASSLSPGQGINEQFF. CDR3 coding DNA: TGTGCCAGCAGTTTATCACCGGGACAGGGGATCAATGAGCAGTTCTTC.

This chain links TRBV10-3 with TRBJ1-5; weak D call: TRBD1 (6 bases). Germline V gene data show CDR1 as ENHRY and CDR2 as SYGVKD. The CDR3 covers 13 residues. Trimming took off 3 bases at V and 7 bases at J, with 10 bases between the two ends. CDR3 bases: TGTGCCATCAGTGATTATACAGGGCAGCCCCAGCATTTT. Translation gives CAISDYTGQPQHF.

The chain carries TRBV4-1 and TRBJ1-1, with unresolved D. Per the germline V gene, CDR1 is MGHRA and CDR2 is YSYEKL. This CDR3 has 13 amino acids. V lost 1 base to trimming and J lost 4 bases, with 7 bases between them. CDR3 coding DNA: TGCGCCAGCAGCCAAGTCTGGATCACTGAAGCTTTCTTT. Encoded protein: CASSQVWITEAFF.

This clonotype was seen a handful of times. This rearrangement joins TRBV27 to TRBJ2-7, with 8 positions matching TRBD1. Germline values: CDR1 MNHEY, CDR2 SMNVEV (reference sequence). After removal of 5 bases from V and 6 bases from J, the junction contained 12 bases not matched to a gene. This CDR3 region has 15 residues. The CDR3 coding sequence is TGTGCCAGCAGTCGCGGACAGGGTTACGAAGCCGAGCAGTACTTC. Translating gives CASSRGQGYEAEQYF.